Sequencing of this T cell receptor (beta chain) was carried out in a study of identical twins. General study points: It was cross-sectional statistical analysis, not following the same donors, that the conclusions relied on.

TCRdb called the 5' RACE reads again in MiXCR, with one record for every CDR3 protein. The data contain around 510,000 distinct CDR3 sequences, approximately 14% of them singletons. This CDR3 spans 13 amino acids. CDR1 LGHNT and CDR2 FRNRAP come from the germline V gene. V lost 3 bases and J lost 3, with 7 bases in between. This clonotype occurred a few times. Its antigen remains unknown. A further study also used this sample, focusing on yellow fever vaccine responses in identical twins.

The sample comprised CD4+ T cells sorted from blood. This TCR was sampled from a young woman in good health. This chain joins TRBV12-5 and TRBJ2-3; D is perhaps TRBD1 (5 bases). The CDR3 DNA reads as TGTGCTAGTGGTTTTGGGGCGACAGATACGCAGTATTTT. This codes for CASGFGATDTQYF.